A single sample gave rise to the 5 T cell receptor beta chains below, sequenced in a study of blood T cell repertoires in COVID-19. Repertoires were generated with immunoSEQ multiplex PCR, while TCRdb's copy carries only in-frame clones and drops some. The sample has about 150,000 clones; about 79% are singletons. Sequencing used peripheral blood. The receptors come from a woman aged 60-75 years with acute or convalescent COVID-19.

This clone was seen once. This chain connects TRBV12-5 to TRBJ1-5; maybe TRBD1 (5 bases). V dropped 1 base and J dropped 0 bases, with 7 bases sitting between them. The CDR3 is made up of 15 amino acids. The germline V gene encodes CDR1 LGHNT and CDR2 FRNRAP. CDR3: CASGLGTYSNQPQHF. The CDR3 DNA follows: TGTGCTAGTGGTTTGGGGACATATAGCAATCAGCCCCAGCATTTT.

CDR3 loop: CASSQGGTGNYGYTF. The CDR3 bases are TGTGCCAGCAGCCAAGGTGGGACAGGGAACTATGGCTACACCTTC. The chain uses TRBV3-1 (or the pseudogene TRBV3-2) and TRBJ1-2; 9 bases match TRBD1. The CDR3 spans 15 residues. Germline V lookup: CDR1 LGHDT, CDR2 YNNKEL (reference sequence). The ends lost 1 base at V and 2 bases at J; junction bases unmatched: 2.

The V and J genes are TRBV6-5 and TRBJ1-1; TRBD1 matches at 8 bases. J lost 2 bases, V lost 4 bases, and 3 bases had no gene match. CDR1 MNHEY and CDR2 SVGAGI come from the germline V gene. The CDR3 has 14 residues. The DNA of the CDR3 is TGTGCCAGCAGTTTGGACAGGGCTAACACTGAAGCTTTCTTT. As protein: CASSLDRANTEAFF.

The chain has TRBV9 and TRBJ1-6; D may be TRBD1 (5 bases). Germline V lookup: CDR1 SGDLS, CDR2 YYNGEE. V shed 0 bases and J shed 8 bases, with 15 bases lying between them. The CDR3 length is 16 residues. The CDR3 region is CASSVGVGGADSPLHF. CDR3 DNA sequence: TGTGCCAGCAGCGTAGGAGTAGGAGGGGCTGATTCACCCCTCCACTTT.

V is TRBV2 and J is TRBJ1-2, with a weak D call TRBD1 (6 bases). V was trimmed by 6 bases and J by 8 bases, leaving 13 bases between them. Germline V gene data show CDR1 as SNHLY and CDR2 as FYNNEI. The CDR3 loop spans 12 amino acids. CDR3 amino acids: CASRGTPGGYTF. The CDR3 nucleotides are TGTGCCAGCAGGGGGACACCCGGGGGCTACACCTTC.